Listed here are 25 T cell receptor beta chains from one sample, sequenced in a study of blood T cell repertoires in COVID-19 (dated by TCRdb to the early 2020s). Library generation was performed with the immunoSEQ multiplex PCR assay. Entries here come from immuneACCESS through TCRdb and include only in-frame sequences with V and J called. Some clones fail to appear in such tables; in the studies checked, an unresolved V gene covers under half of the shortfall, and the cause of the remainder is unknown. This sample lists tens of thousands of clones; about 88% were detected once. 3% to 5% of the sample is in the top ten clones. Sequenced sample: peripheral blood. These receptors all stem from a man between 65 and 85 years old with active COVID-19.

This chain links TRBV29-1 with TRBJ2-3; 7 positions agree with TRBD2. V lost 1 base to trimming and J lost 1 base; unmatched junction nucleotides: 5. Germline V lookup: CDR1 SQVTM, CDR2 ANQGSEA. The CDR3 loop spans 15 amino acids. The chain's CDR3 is CSVEGVSGGTDTQYF. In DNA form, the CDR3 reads TGCAGCGTTGAAGGTGTCAGCGGGGGCACAGATACGCAGTATTTT.

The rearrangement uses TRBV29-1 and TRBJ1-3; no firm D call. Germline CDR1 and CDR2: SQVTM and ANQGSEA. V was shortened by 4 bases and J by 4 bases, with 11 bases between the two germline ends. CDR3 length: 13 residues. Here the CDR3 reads CSVVAGAGNTIYF. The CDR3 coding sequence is TGCAGCGTTGTGGCAGGTGCCGGAAACACCATATATTTT.

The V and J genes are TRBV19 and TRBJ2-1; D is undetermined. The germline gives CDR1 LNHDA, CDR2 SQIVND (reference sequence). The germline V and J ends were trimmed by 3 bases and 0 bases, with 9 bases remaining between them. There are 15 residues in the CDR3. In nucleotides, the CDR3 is TGTGCCAGTAGTATTGGTCCGAGCTCCTACAATGAGCAGTTCTTC. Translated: CASSIGPSSYNEQFF.

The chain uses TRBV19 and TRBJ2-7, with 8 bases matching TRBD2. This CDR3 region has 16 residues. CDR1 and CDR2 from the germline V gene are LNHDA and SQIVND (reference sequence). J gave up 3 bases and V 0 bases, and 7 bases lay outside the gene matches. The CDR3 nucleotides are TGTGCCAGTAGTATAGATCGGATAGCGGGGAACTACGAGCAGTACTTC. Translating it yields CASSIDRIAGNYEQYF.

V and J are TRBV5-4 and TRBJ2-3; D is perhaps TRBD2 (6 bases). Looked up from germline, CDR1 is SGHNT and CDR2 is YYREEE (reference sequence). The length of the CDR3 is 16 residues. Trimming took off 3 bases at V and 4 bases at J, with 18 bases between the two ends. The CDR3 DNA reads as TGTGCCAGCAGCTGGGAACCGGGACTCCCCGCAGATACGCAGTATTTT. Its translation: CASSWEPGLPADTQYF.

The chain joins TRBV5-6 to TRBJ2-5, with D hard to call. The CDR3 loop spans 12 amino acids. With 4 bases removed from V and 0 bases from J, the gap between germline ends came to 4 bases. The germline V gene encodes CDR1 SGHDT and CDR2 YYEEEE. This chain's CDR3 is CASSPNQETQYF. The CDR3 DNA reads TGTGCCAGCAGCCCAAACCAAGAGACCCAGTACTTC.

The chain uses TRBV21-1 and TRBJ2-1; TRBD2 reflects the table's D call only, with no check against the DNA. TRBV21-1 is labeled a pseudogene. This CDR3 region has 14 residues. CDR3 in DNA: TGTGCCAGCAGCCCGGGGGGGTTAGACAATGAGCAGTTCTTC. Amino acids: CASSPGGLDNEQFF.

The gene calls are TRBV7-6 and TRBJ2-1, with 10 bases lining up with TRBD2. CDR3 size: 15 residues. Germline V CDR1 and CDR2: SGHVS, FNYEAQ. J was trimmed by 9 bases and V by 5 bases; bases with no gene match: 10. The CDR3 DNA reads TGTGCCAGCAGCCCTCGGACTAGCGGAGCCAGTGAGCAGTTCTTC. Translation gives CASSPRTSGASEQFF.

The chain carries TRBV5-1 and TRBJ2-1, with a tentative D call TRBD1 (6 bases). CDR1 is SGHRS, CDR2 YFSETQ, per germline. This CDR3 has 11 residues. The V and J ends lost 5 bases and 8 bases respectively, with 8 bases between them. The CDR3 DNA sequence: TGCGCCAGCAGGTCAGGGGATGAGCAGTTCTTC. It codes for CASRSGDEQFF. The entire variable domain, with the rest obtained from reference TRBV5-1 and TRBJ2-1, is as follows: KAGVTQTPRYLIKTRGQQVTLSCSPISGHRSVSWYQQTPGQGLQFLFEYFSETQRNKGNFPGRFSGRQFSNSRSEMNVSTLELGDSALYLCASRSGDEQFFGPGTRLTVL.

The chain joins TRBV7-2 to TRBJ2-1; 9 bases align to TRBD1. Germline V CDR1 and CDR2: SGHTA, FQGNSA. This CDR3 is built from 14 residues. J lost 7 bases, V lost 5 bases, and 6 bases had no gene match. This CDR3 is CASSHGQGRNEQFF. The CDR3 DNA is TGTGCCAGCAGCCACGGACAGGGGAGGAATGAGCAGTTCTTC.

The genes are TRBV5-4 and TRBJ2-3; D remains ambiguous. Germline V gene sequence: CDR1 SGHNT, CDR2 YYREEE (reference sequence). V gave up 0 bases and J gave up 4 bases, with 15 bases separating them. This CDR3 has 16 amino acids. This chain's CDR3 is CASSLVGLESADTQYF. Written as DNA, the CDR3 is TGTGCCAGCAGCTTGGTGGGCTTAGAATCCGCAGATACGCAGTATTTT.

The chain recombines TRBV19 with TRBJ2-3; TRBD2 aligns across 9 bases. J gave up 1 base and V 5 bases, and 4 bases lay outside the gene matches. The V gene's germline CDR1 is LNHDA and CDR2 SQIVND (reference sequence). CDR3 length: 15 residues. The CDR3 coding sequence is TGTGCCAGTAGTGTAGCGGGAGTGGGCACAGATACGCAGTATTTT. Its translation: CASSVAGVGTDTQYF.

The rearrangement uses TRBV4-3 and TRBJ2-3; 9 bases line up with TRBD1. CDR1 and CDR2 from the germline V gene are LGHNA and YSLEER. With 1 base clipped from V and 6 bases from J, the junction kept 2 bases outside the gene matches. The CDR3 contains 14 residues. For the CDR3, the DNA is TGCGCCAGCAGCCAAGGGGACAGGGTGGATACGCAGTATTTT. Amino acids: CASSQGDRVDTQYF.

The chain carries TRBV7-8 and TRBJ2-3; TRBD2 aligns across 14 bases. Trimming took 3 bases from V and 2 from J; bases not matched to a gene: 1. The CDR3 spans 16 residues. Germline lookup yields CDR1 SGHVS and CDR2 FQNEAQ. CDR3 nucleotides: TGTGCCAGCAGCTTGACTAGCGGGAGGGCCACAGATACGCAGTATTTT. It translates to CASSLTSGRATDTQYF.

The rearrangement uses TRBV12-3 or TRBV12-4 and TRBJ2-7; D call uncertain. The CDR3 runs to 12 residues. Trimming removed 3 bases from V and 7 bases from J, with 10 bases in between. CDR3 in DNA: TGTGCCAGCAGTTTGCCACCGGAGGAGCAGTACTTC. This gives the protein CASSLPPEEQYF.

The CDR3 DNA sequence: TGTGCCATCAGTGAGTCTGGGCAGGGCAACCCCTACGAGCAGTACTTC. This encodes CAISESGQGNPYEQYF. This chain connects TRBV10-3 to TRBJ2-7, with D possibly matching TRBD1 (5 bases). V was shortened by 0 bases and J by 2 bases, with 14 bases between the two germline ends. Germline V CDR1 and CDR2: ENHRY, SYGVKD. There are 16 residues in the CDR3.

The CDR3 here is CAISEVPGIGEQFF. The CDR3 DNA follows: TGTGCCATCAGTGAGGTCCCGGGGATCGGTGAGCAGTTCTTC. V and J are TRBV10-3 and TRBJ2-1, with TRBD2 as a possible D gene (5 bases). The V end lost 2 bases, the J end lost 9 bases, and 14 bases lay between the germline ends. Per germline, CDR1 ENHRY and CDR2 SYGVKD. CDR3 size: 14 residues.

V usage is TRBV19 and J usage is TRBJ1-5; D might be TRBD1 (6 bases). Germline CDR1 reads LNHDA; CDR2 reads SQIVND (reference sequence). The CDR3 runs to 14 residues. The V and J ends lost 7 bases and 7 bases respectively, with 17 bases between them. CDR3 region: CASTRRPGGQPQHF. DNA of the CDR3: TGTGCCAGTACCCGTCGGCCGGGGGGCCAGCCCCAGCATTTT.

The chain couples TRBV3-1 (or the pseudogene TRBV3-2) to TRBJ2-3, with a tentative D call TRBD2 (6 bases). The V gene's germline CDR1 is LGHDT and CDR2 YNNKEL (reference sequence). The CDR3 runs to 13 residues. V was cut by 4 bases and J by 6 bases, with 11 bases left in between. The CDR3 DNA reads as TGTGCCAGCAGCCCCTCGGGGGAGGATACGCAGTATTTT. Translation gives CASSPSGEDTQYF.

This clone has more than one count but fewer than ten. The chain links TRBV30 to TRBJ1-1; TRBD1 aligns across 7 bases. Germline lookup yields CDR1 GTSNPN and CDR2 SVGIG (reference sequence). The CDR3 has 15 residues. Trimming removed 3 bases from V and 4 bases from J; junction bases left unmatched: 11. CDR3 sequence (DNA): TGTGCCTGGAGGGGGGACAGCCTTTTGGGCACTGAAGCTTTCTTT. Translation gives CAWRGDSLLGTEAFF.

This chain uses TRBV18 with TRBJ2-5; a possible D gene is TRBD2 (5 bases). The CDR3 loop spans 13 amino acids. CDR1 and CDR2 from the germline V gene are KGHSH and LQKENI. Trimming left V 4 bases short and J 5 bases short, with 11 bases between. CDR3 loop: CASSRDSVETQYF. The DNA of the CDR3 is TGTGCCAGCTCACGGGATAGCGTGGAGACCCAGTACTTC.

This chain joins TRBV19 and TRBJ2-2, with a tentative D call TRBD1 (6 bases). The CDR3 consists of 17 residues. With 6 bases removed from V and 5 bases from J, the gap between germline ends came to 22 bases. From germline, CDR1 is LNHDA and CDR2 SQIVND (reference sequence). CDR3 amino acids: CASSFTGQFAGTGELFF. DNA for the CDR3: TGTGCCAGTAGCTTCACCGGACAGTTCGCTGGGACCGGGGAGCTGTTTTTT.

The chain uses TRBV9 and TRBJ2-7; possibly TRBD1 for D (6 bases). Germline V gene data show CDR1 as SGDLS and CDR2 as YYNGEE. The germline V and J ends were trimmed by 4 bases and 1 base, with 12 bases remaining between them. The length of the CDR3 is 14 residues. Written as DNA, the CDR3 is TGTGCCAGCAGCCAGGGACACACGTCCTACGAGCAGTACTTC. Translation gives CASSQGHTSYEQYF.

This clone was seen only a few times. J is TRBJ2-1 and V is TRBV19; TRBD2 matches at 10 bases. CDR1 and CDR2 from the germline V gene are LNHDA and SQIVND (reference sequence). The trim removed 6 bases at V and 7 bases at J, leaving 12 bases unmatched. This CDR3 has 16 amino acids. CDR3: CASRPNLAGVGNEQFF. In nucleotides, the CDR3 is TGTGCCAGTAGGCCCAACCTAGCGGGAGTCGGAAATGAGCAGTTCTTC. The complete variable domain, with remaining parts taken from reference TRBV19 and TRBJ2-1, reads DGGITQSPKYLFRKEGQNVTLSCEQNLNHDAMYWYRQDPGQGLRLIYYSQIVNDFQKGDIAEGYSVSREKKESFPLTVTSAQKNPTAFYLCASRPNLAGVGNEQFFGPGTRLTVL.

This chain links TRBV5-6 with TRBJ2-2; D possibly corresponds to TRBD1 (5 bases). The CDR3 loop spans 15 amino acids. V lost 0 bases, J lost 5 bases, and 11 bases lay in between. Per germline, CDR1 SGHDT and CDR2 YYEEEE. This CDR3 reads CASSLGTQLTGELFF. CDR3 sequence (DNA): TGTGCCAGCAGCTTGGGGACACAGCTTACCGGGGAGCTGTTTTTT.